The 23 T cell receptor beta chains given below trace back to one sample, sequenced in a study of T cell changes during pregnancy in multiple sclerosis. Some clones are missing from TCRdb's copy, which holds only in-frame ones; the method was immunoSEQ multiplex PCR. The table shows about 47,000 clones, with roughly nine tenths occurring only once. The material was CD8+ T cells from peripheral blood mononuclear cells, obtained in the second trimester of pregnancy. The receptors were sampled from a female donor with multiple sclerosis, enrolled in a pregnancy study.

The CDR3 DNA sequence: TGTGCCAGCAGCTTCGGGGCCGGGGGTATGAACACTGAAGCTTTCTTT. It codes for CASSFGAGGMNTEAFF. The chain links TRBV7-6 to TRBJ1-1; tentatively, D is TRBD1 (5 bases). CDR1 is SGHVS, CDR2 FNYEAQ, per germline. The CDR3 is 16 amino acids. V lost 3 bases and J 0 bases, leaving 14 bases between the germline ends.

This clone is medium-sized by share. The J gene is TRBJ1-4, the V gene TRBV30; maybe TRBD1 (5 bases). The CDR3 length is 13 residues. V gave up 4 bases and J gave up 5 bases, with 11 bases separating them. Germline V gene sequence: CDR1 GTSNPN, CDR2 SVGIG (reference sequence). This CDR3 is CAWTGRWNEKLFF. CDR3 DNA: TGTGCCTGGACAGGGAGGTGGAATGAAAAACTGTTTTTT.

The chain combines TRBV2 with TRBJ2-1, with D perhaps matching TRBD1 (7 bases). The CDR3 extends over 16 amino acids. Trimming removed 5 bases at V and 3 bases at J, with 17 bases between. Germline V lookup: CDR1 SNHLY, CDR2 FYNNEI. In nucleotides, the CDR3 is TGTGCCAGCAGTATTCCGGAGGGGGCTTACTACAATGAGCAGTTCTTC. Amino acids: CASSIPEGAYYNEQFF.

V usage is TRBV11-2 and J usage is TRBJ2-3; 11 nucleotides align to TRBD2. CDR1 is SGHAT and CDR2 is FQNNGV in the germline V gene. This CDR3 region has 16 residues. V lost 5 bases, J lost 5 bases, and 9 bases stayed unmatched. Here the CDR3 DNA reads TGTGCCAGCAGCGGACCACTAGCGGGGGAGGGAGATACGCAGTATTTT. Translated: CASSGPLAGEGDTQYF.

The chain couples TRBV7-9 to TRBJ2-5; 11 bases align to TRBD2. This CDR3 has 14 amino acids. V dropped 6 bases and J dropped 3; count of bases not matched to a gene: 3. CDR1 is SEHNR and CDR2 is FQNEAQ in the germline V gene (reference sequence). CDR3 region: CASSIAGGEETQYF. The CDR3 DNA reads TGTGCCAGCAGTATAGCGGGGGGGGAAGAGACCCAGTACTTC. Variable domain in full (rest from reference TRBV7-9 and TRBJ2-5): DTGVSQNPRHKITKRGQNVTFRCDPISEHNRLYWYRQTLGQGPEFLTYFQNEAQLEKSRLLSDRFSAERPKGSFSTLEIQRTEQGDSAMYLCASSIAGGEETQYFGPGTRLLVL.

The rearrangement joins TRBV7-8 to TRBJ2-2; D remains unclear. Per the germline V gene, CDR1 is SGHVS and CDR2 is FQNEAQ. This CDR3 is 16 amino acids long. Trimming removed 0 bases from V and 6 bases from J, with 14 bases in between. The CDR3: CASSLALGEFAGELFF. CDR3 DNA sequence: TGTGCCAGCAGCTTAGCGCTCGGAGAGTTCGCCGGGGAGCTGTTTTTT. The full variable domain, in which reference TRBV7-8 and TRBJ2-2 provide the parts outside the CDR3, is GAGVSQSPRYKVAKRGQDVALRCDPISGHVSLFWYQQALGQGPEFLTYFQNEAQLDKSGLPSDRFFAERPEGSVSTLKIQRTQQEDSAVYLCASSLALGEFAGELFFGEGSRLTVL.

J is TRBJ1-2 and V is TRBV6-5; no definite D call. Germline CDR1 and CDR2: MNHEY and SVGAGI. This CDR3 is built from 15 residues. Trimming shortened V by 0 bases and J by 4 bases, and 12 bases separated the two germline ends. CDR3 nucleotides: TGTGCCAGCAGTTACTCCCCAGCGGGGAGCTATGGCTACACCTTC. This codes for CASSYSPAGSYGYTF.

In DNA, the CDR3 is TGTGCCAGCAGCTTCCCCTCCGGGGACACACAAGAGACCCAGTACTTC. Its translation: CASSFPSGDTQETQYF. The rearrangement uses TRBV5-6 and TRBJ2-5; D may be TRBD1 (6 bases). Germline CDR1 SGHDT, CDR2 YYEEEE. The ends were cut back, 2 bases at V and 2 bases at J, with 16 bases in the middle. This CDR3 is 16 amino acids long.

The chain carries TRBV11-3 and TRBJ2-2, with 7 positions matching TRBD2. The CDR3 loop spans 16 amino acids. V was pared by 2 bases and J by 1 base, with 4 bases of the junction left unmatched. Germline CDR1 reads SGHNT; CDR2 reads YENEEA. CDR3 protein: CASSLRWGGNTGELFF. CDR3 sequence (DNA): TGTGCCAGCAGCTTACGTTGGGGGGGGAACACCGGGGAGCTGTTTTTT.

This clone was seen just once. This chain connects TRBV11-2 to TRBJ2-1; TRBD2 aligns across 8 bases. There are 15 residues in the CDR3. Germline trimming cut 2 bases from V and 2 bases from J; bases unmatched to any gene: 2. The germline CDR1 and CDR2 sequences are SGHAT and FQNNGV. Here the CDR3 reads CASSLIGGAYNEQFF. The CDR3, as DNA: TGTGCCAGCAGCTTAATCGGGGGGGCCTACAATGAGCAGTTCTTC.

The gene calls are TRBV2 and TRBJ1-2; unclear D gene. V lost 0 bases, J lost 8 bases, and 16 bases lay in between. Germline loops: CDR1 SNHLY, CDR2 FYNNEI. The CDR3 length is 15 residues. The CDR3 is CASSEALDGEGGYTF. As DNA, the CDR3 is TGTGCCAGCAGTGAAGCGCTCGACGGGGAAGGCGGCTACACCTTC.

The chain recombines TRBV9 with TRBJ2-3; TRBD2 aligns across 10 bases. The ends lost 3 bases at V and 3 bases at J; junction bases unmatched: 7. There are 16 residues in the CDR3. In germline, CDR1 is SGDLS, CDR2 YYNGEE. CDR3 loop: CASSGPAGGLTDTQYF. Written as DNA, the CDR3 is TGTGCCAGCAGCGGCCCAGCGGGGGGGCTGACAGATACGCAGTATTTT.

The gene calls are TRBV27 and TRBJ1-5, with TRBD1 matching over 9 bases. This CDR3 is 14 amino acids long. Trimming removed 6 bases from V and 5 bases from J; junction bases left unmatched: 5. Germline V gene sequence: CDR1 MNHEY, CDR2 SMNVEV (reference sequence). In nucleotides, the CDR3 is TGTGCCAGCAGCTCGACAGGGGGGTATCAGCCCCAGCATTTT. Residues: CASSSTGGYQPQHF.

As for this clone: At one end, the junction sequence differs from germline, possibly due to a read error. The J gene is TRBJ1-2, the V gene TRBV13; possible D gene TRBD1, 6 bases. The CDR3 has 15 amino acids. CDR1 is PRHDT and CDR2 is FYEKMQ in the germline V gene (reference sequence). The CDR3 reads CASSSPGELNFGYTF. The CDR3 DNA is TGTGCCAGCAGCTCCCCAGGGGAATTAAACTTTGGCTACACCTTC.

The rearrangement uses TRBV29-1 and TRBJ1-1; the D is unclear. Per the germline V gene, CDR1 is SQVTM and CDR2 is ANQGSEA. Trimming pared 7 bases from V and 6 bases from J, leaving 9 bases between. CDR3 length: 10 residues. CDR3 sequence reads: CSAPEAEAFF. As DNA, the CDR3 is TGCAGCGCCCCAGAGGCTGAAGCTTTCTTT. Filled out from reference TRBV29-1 and TRBJ1-1, the complete variable domain reads SAVISQKPSRDICQRGTSLTIQCQVDSQVTMMFWYRQQPGQSLTLIATANQGSEATYESGFVIDKFPISRPNLTFSTLTVSNMSPEDSSIYLCSAPEAEAFFGQGTRLTVV.

The chain carries TRBV10-2 and TRBJ1-2; 11 bases are shared with TRBD1. CDR1 is WSHSY, CDR2 SAAADI, per germline. V dropped 4 bases and J dropped 6; count of bases not matched to a gene: 4. There are 14 residues in the CDR3. The chain's CDR3 is CASSVDRGRDGYTF. For the CDR3, the DNA is TGCGCCAGCAGTGTGGACAGGGGGCGGGATGGCTACACCTTC.

The sample holds a few counts of this clone. CDR3 nucleotide sequence: TGTGCCAGCAGCCAATTTGGGGACTTCCGAACCTCACCCCTCCACTTT. As protein: CASSQFGDFRTSPLHF. The chain uses TRBV4-2 and TRBJ1-6; a possible D gene is TRBD1 (5 bases). The CDR3 runs to 16 residues. Germline V lookup: CDR1 LGHNA, CDR2 YNFKEQ. Trimming pared 2 bases from V and 10 bases from J, leaving 18 bases between.

This chain links TRBV4-1 with TRBJ2-7; D is unresolved. Deletions cut 4 bases from V and 5 bases from J, with 18 bases between. Germline loops: CDR1 MGHRA, CDR2 YSYEKL. The CDR3 totals 15 residues. The CDR3 nucleotides are TGCGCCAGCAGCCCTCGCGGAGACCCTGGCCACGAGCAGTACTTC. This translates into CASSPRGDPGHEQYF.

The chain links TRBV6-1 to TRBJ2-4, with D possibly matching TRBD2 (6 bases). Germline CDR1 is MNHNS and CDR2 is SASEGT. The V gene lost 3 bases and the J gene lost 3 bases, with 24 bases spanning the gap. The CDR3 sequence is 19 residues long. The CDR3 bases are TGTGCCAGCAGTGATTTCTCCGGGAGAGCGTTAGCGGTCAAAAACATTCAGTACTTC. Residues: CASSDFSGRALAVKNIQYF.

This clone was picked up one time. V is TRBV15 and J is TRBJ2-1; 11 nucleotides align to TRBD1. Germline V gene data show CDR1 as LNHNV and CDR2 as YYDKDF (reference sequence). V trimming: 1 base; J trimming: 3 bases; junction bases outside the gene matches: 5. The CDR3 contains 17 residues. CDR3 amino acids: CATSRVRDRGGYNEQFF. DNA of the CDR3: TGTGCCACCAGCAGAGTTCGGGACAGGGGGGGCTACAATGAGCAGTTCTTC.

The rearrangement joins TRBV6-5 to TRBJ2-2, with D unresolved. Per the germline V gene, CDR1 is MNHEY and CDR2 is SVGAGI. Trimming left V 1 base short and J 3 bases short, with 9 bases between. The CDR3 sequence is 15 residues long. In DNA, the CDR3 is TGTGCCAGCAGTTACTTCGGCGCGGACACCGGGGAGCTGTTTTTT. This codes for CASSYFGADTGELFF.

The chain carries TRBV7-3 and TRBJ1-3; D is perhaps TRBD1 (5 bases). The CDR3 covers 16 residues. Between the trimmed V and J ends, which lost 4 bases and 3 bases, there was a span of 16 bases. The germline gives CDR1 SGHTA, CDR2 FQGTGA. CDR3 DNA: TGTGCCAGCAGCTCACGAGGAGGGGCGGATGGAAACACCATATATTTT. Amino acid sequence: CASSSRGGADGNTIYF.

J is TRBJ1-2 and V is TRBV12-5; D gene unclear. Trimming took off 1 base at V and 7 bases at J, with 10 bases between the two ends. Germline assignment: CDR1 LGHNT and CDR2 FRNRAP. The CDR3 sequence is 13 residues long. CDR3 nucleotide sequence: TGTGCTAGTGGTTTGGGCGGTTATGTTGGCTACACCTTC. It codes for CASGLGGYVGYTF.